This T cell receptor beta chain was documented in a study of cytomegalovirus exposure and HLA in healthy donors. Study details: Early released data comprised tens of millions of unique TCRs from HLA-typed donors. Overall study findings and caveats: The availability of immune exposure information extended only to CMV serostatus. It was confirmed in vitro that a few of the CMV-associated chains were specific for CMV antigens. Highly shared sequence variants in one cluster were likely a sequencing artifact.

Points on this clone: What it binds is not known.

The PCR contained 60 Vbeta and 13 Jbeta primers. TCRdb keeps only in-frame clones here, not all; method: immunoSEQ multiplex PCR. Among under 200,000 clones listed, approximately 80% were seen once. The CDR3 covers 13 residues. V lost 0 bases to trimming and J lost 3 bases, with 9 bases between them. The germline V gene has CDR1 SQVTM and CDR2 ANQGSEA. Sequenced material: PBMCs. The receptor comes from a man between 18 and 29 years old in good health and CMV-seropositive. The chain carries TRBV29-1 and TRBJ2-7; D not resolved. The CDR3 protein is CSVEDAVNYEQYF. The CDR3 DNA sequence: TGCAGCGTTGAAGATGCAGTTAACTACGAGCAGTACTTC.